What follows are 26 T cell receptor beta chains derived from one specimen sequenced in a study of human T cells and chemical hapten exposure (dated by TCRdb to about 2021). This sample's time point label indicates: pre-sensitization, week 0. The treatment or condition label of this sample denotes: therapeutic diphenylcyclopropenone sensitization with weekly scalp DPC. Total RNA was extracted from unfractionated whole blood collected in Tempus Blood RNA tubes. Libraries were made using RACE. Sequencing instrument: NextSeq 500. TCRdb reworked the public reads: Q25 trimming with fastp, MiXCR clone assembly, productive beta chains retained. Every entry covers one CDR3 protein and lists the most common genes and DNA from its rows. The sample table records under 40,000 distinct CDR3 sequences; approximately 12% of these occur just once. Jointly, the top ten make up around 1.9% of the sample. The sequenced sample was whole blood, obtained in connection with sensitization to the hapten diphenylcyclopropenone (DPC). These receptors came from a woman in her thirties or forties with alopecia areata. Some clones in this sample may be carry-over from other donors' samples.

This clonotype was recorded at least ten times. V and J are TRBV10-3 and TRBJ1-6; 9 bases are a match to TRBD1. Germline loops: CDR1 ENHRY, CDR2 SYGVKD. Trimming took 0 bases from V and 8 from J; bases not matched to a gene: 5. This CDR3 contains 16 residues. The CDR3 region has the DNA TGTGCCATCAGTGAGTCTCCGGGACAGGGCTATTCACCCCTCCACTTT. Amino acids: CAISESPGQGYSPLHF.

This clonotype has ten or more counts. This sequence joins TRBV6-6 and TRBJ2-3; a possible D gene is TRBD1 (6 bases). CDR3 length: 13 residues. V lost 7 bases, J lost 5 bases, and 13 bases lay in between. Germline lookup yields CDR1 MNHNY and CDR2 SVGAGI (reference sequence). Written as DNA, the CDR3 is TGTGCCAGCAATCGGGCAGGGGTAGATACGCAGTATTTT. Encoded protein: CASNRAGVDTQYF.

This clonotype was counted only a few times. The rearrangement links TRBV28 to TRBJ2-1; TRBD2 matches at 11 bases. This CDR3 has 16 residues. Germline CDR1 MDHEN, CDR2 SYDVKM. Trimming at V came to 5 bases and at J to 3 bases, leaving 6 bases not matched to a gene. CDR3 bases: TGTGCCAGCAGTCTCCCGGGACTAGCGGTCTACAATGAGCAGTTCTTC. Translated: CASSLPGLAVYNEQFF.

The V call is TRBV2, the J call TRBJ1-4; no reliable D call. Germline V lookup: CDR1 SNHLY, CDR2 FYNNEI. V was cut by 5 bases and J by 8 bases, with 9 bases left in between. There are 12 residues in the CDR3. CDR3 region: CASSLGREKLFF. CDR3 in DNA: TGTGCCAGCAGTCTAGGACGGGAAAAACTGTTTTTT.

This clonotype has more than one count but fewer than ten. V usage is TRBV18 and J usage is TRBJ2-5, with 8 bases matching TRBD2. CDR3 size: 16 residues. V lost 0 bases to trimming and J lost 6 bases; unmatched junction nucleotides: 9. From germline, CDR1 is KGHSH and CDR2 LQKENI. The CDR3 region is CASSPPWRGGLQTQYF. The CDR3 region has the DNA TGTGCCAGCTCACCACCTTGGCGCGGGGGGCTACAGACCCAGTACTTC.

In DNA form, the CDR3 reads TGTGCCAGCAGCTTAGGCCAGGGCGAGACCGGGGAGCTGTTTTTT. Translating gives CASSLGQGETGELFF. V usage is TRBV7-2 and J usage is TRBJ2-2; possible D gene TRBD1, 5 bases. Trimming cost V 1 base and J 5 bases, with 11 bases left between them. This CDR3 contains 15 residues. The germline CDR1 and CDR2 sequences are SGHTA and FQGNSA.

This clonotype was detected many times. This rearrangement joins TRBV10-2 to TRBJ1-5; no reliable D call. With 9 bases removed from V and 2 bases from J, the gap between germline ends came to 14 bases. Germline V CDR1 and CDR2: WSHSY, SAAADI. The CDR3 sequence is 14 residues long. The CDR3 spells CASLARGGNQPQHF. The DNA for the CDR3 is TGCGCCAGTCTGGCACGGGGTGGCAATCAGCCCCAGCATTTT.

This clonotype has more than one count but fewer than ten. The chain employs TRBV6-2 or TRBV6-3 and TRBJ2-6, with no clear D. CDR3 length: 15 amino acids. V lost 8 bases and J lost 1, with 12 bases in between. Germline V CDR1 and CDR2: MNHEY, SVGEGT. In DNA form, the CDR3 reads TGTGCCAGCCTGGAAGTAGGGTCTGGGGCCAACGTCCTGACTTTC. This encodes CASLEVGSGANVLTF.

The V gene is TRBV11-2, the J gene TRBJ2-7; D remains ambiguous. Between the trimmed V and J ends, which lost 5 bases and 2 bases, there was a span of 13 bases. CDR1 and CDR2 (germline): SGHAT, FQNNGV. The CDR3 is made up of 14 amino acids. In nucleotides, the CDR3 is TGTGCCAGCAGCCCCCCTGCTTCCGCCTACGAGCAGTACTTC. Amino acid sequence: CASSPPASAYEQYF.

This clonotype came up a few times. The CDR3 loop reads CASSLGARHNEQFF. The CDR3 region has the DNA TGCGCCAGCAGCTTGGGGGCCCGGCACAATGAGCAGTTCTTC. The chain is built from TRBV5-1 and TRBJ2-1; D unresolved. V was shortened by 0 bases and J by 5 bases, with 9 bases between the two germline ends. This CDR3 has 14 residues. Germline V gives CDR1 SGHRS, CDR2 YFSETQ.

This clonotype was detected many times. V gene TRBV7-9 combines with J gene TRBJ1-2, with TRBD1 as a possible D gene (5 bases). Trimming shortened V by 1 base and J by 4 bases, and 13 bases separated the two germline ends. The CDR3 has 15 amino acids. Germline loops: CDR1 SEHNR, CDR2 FQNEAQ (reference sequence). The CDR3 loop is CASSLGRGRSYGYTF. In nucleotides, the CDR3 is TGTGCCAGCAGCTTAGGACGGGGCAGGAGCTATGGCTACACCTTC.

This clonotype has ten or more counts. The chain has TRBV7-6 and TRBJ2-2; D unclear. Germline V CDR1 and CDR2: SGHVS, FNYEAQ. The germline V and J ends were trimmed by 3 bases and 3 bases, with 8 bases remaining between them. The CDR3 spans 14 residues. The CDR3, as DNA: TGTGCCAGCAGCTTCTTGCTGGACACCGGGGAGCTGTTTTTT. It specifies CASSFLLDTGELFF.

This clonotype was found many times. This rearrangement joins TRBV19 to TRBJ1-5, with D perhaps TRBD1 (6 bases). The germline gives CDR1 LNHDA, CDR2 SQIVND (reference sequence). The CDR3 runs 15 residues. V was clipped by 10 bases and J by 2 bases, with 18 bases between them. The CDR3 nucleotides are TGTGCCACCAAAGAGGGGGGCGCCGGCAATCAGCCCCAGCATTTT. Translated: CATKEGGAGNQPQHF.

This clonotype has at least ten counts. This chain joins TRBV4-2 and TRBJ1-5; D is undetermined. With 1 base removed from V and 6 bases from J, the gap between germline ends came to 10 bases. Germline lookup yields CDR1 LGHNA and CDR2 YNFKEQ. This CDR3 is built from 14 residues. CDR3: CASSQGGKGQPQHF. DNA for the CDR3: TGTGCCAGCAGCCAAGGAGGTAAGGGTCAGCCCCAGCATTTT.

This clonotype was counted between two and nine times. The chain combines TRBV27 with TRBJ2-2, with D possibly being TRBD1 (5 bases). Looked up from germline, CDR1 is MNHEY and CDR2 is SMNVEV (reference sequence). Between the trimmed V and J ends, which lost 6 bases and 4 bases, there was a span of 9 bases. This CDR3 is 13 amino acids long. CDR3 in amino acids: CASSHTGTGELFF. The CDR3 bases are TGTGCCAGCAGCCATACAGGCACCGGGGAGCTGTTTTTT.

This clonotype has ten or more counts. The chain recombines TRBV7-9 with TRBJ2-7, with D perhaps TRBD1 (6 bases). V gave up 5 bases and J gave up 4 bases, with 9 bases separating them. The CDR3 runs to 12 residues. In germline, CDR1 is SEHNR, CDR2 FQNEAQ (reference sequence). Here the CDR3 reads CASSQGQYEQYF. In nucleotides, the CDR3 is TGTGCCAGCAGCCAAGGACAGTACGAGCAGTACTTC.

This clonotype has at least ten counts. The rearrangement joins TRBV4-3 to TRBJ1-3; no reliable D call. The CDR3 length is 17 residues. V was shortened by 0 bases and J by 4 bases, with 16 bases between the two germline ends. Germline CDR1 reads LGHNA; CDR2 reads YSLEER. CDR3 coding DNA: TGCGCCAGCAGCCAAGAAAGCTTGGGCCTCTTCGGAAACACCATATATTTT. Its translation is CASSQESLGLFGNTIYF.

The genes are TRBV11-1 and TRBJ2-3; D not certain. Germline V CDR1 and CDR2: SGHAT, FQDESV (reference sequence). V was cut by 5 bases and J by 0 bases, with 12 bases left in between. The CDR3 covers 15 residues. For the CDR3, the DNA is TGTGCCAGCAGCCCCGGACCAGCTAGCACAGATACGCAGTATTTT. Translated, it gives CASSPGPASTDTQYF.

The chain uses TRBV7-2 and TRBJ1-4, with D unclear. V shed 3 bases and J shed 4 bases, with 9 bases lying between them. Per germline, CDR1 SGHTA and CDR2 FQGNSA. This CDR3 comprises 14 residues. CDR3 in DNA: TGTGCCAGCAGCTTTGGACGGTATAATGAAAAACTGTTTTTT. Amino acid sequence: CASSFGRYNEKLFF.

Only a few counts were recorded for this clonotype. The V call is TRBV6-1, the J call TRBJ1-2; 11 bases fit TRBD1. CDR3 length: 16 amino acids. V shed 1 base, J shed 5 bases, and the junction held 6 bases outside the gene matches. Germline assignment: CDR1 MNHNS and CDR2 SASEGT. The CDR3 region is CASSEVVDRGLYGYTF. The CDR3 DNA is TGTGCCAGCAGTGAAGTTGTGGACAGGGGGCTGTATGGCTACACCTTC.

There are a few counts of this clonotype. The chain joins TRBV28 to TRBJ2-7, with D unresolved. The ends were cut back, 6 bases at V and 4 bases at J, with 10 bases in the middle. The germline gives CDR1 MDHEN, CDR2 SYDVKM. The CDR3 runs to 12 residues. Here the CDR3 reads CASSHAFYEQYF. The DNA for the CDR3 is TGTGCCAGCAGCCATGCTTTTTACGAGCAGTACTTC.

The chain recombines TRBV7-2 with TRBJ2-2; D unclear. V was trimmed by 7 bases and J by 8 bases, leaving 17 bases between them. Per the germline V gene, CDR1 is SGHTA and CDR2 is FQGNSA. This CDR3 spans 14 amino acids. Here the CDR3 reads CASTQQTALGELFF. CDR3 sequence (DNA): TGTGCCAGCACCCAACAGACCGCTTTGGGGGAGCTGTTTTTT.

As to this clonotype: A much bigger clone sits one base away, suggesting this may be a read error. The chain carries TRBV23-1 and TRBJ1-1; no reliable D call. TRBV23-1 is recorded as an ORF, its role being uncertain. The CDR3 contains 11 residues. The DNA of the CDR3 is TGCGTCAGCAGTCGGGGCACTGAAGCTTTCTTT. This gives the protein CVSSRGTEAFF.

The sample holds many counts of this clonotype. The chain employs TRBV6-6 and TRBJ2-3; 11 positions match TRBD2. After removal of 7 bases from V and 1 base from J, the junction contained 4 bases not matched to a gene. Germline V gives CDR1 MNHNY, CDR2 SVGAGI (reference sequence). The length of the CDR3 is 15 residues. In nucleotides, the CDR3 is TGTGCCAGCACTAGCGGGGGGCCCCGCACAGATACGCAGTATTTT. This sequence encodes CASTSGGPRTDTQYF.

This clonotype was counted only a few times. The genes are TRBV28 and TRBJ2-7, with TRBD1 matching 9 bases. V was pared by 5 bases and J by 2 bases, with 1 base of the junction left unmatched. Germline V lookup: CDR1 MDHEN, CDR2 SYDVKM. The CDR3 is made up of 13 amino acids. The CDR3 reads CASSTGGPYEQYF. The CDR3, as DNA: TGTGCCAGCAGTACAGGGGGCCCCTACGAGCAGTACTTC.

This clonotype was counted between two and nine times. This chain uses TRBV7-9 with TRBJ2-7, with D perhaps TRBD2 (7 bases). This CDR3 has 12 amino acids. Germline CDR1 reads SEHNR; CDR2 reads FQNEAQ (reference sequence). With 9 bases removed from V and 5 bases from J, the gap between germline ends came to 14 bases. The CDR3 loop is CASTQGGDEQYF. CDR3 nucleotide sequence: TGTGCCAGTACACAGGGAGGGGACGAGCAGTACTTC.